This TCR beta chain was retrieved from a study of T cells in Graves' hyperthyroidism and ophthalmopathy. For the study at large: Initial diagnosis, before any treatment, was when peripheral blood was collected.

The table lists this clonotype with many counts. It was RNA transcripts that yielded the amplified TCR beta CDR3 regions. The HTBI primer set was used in a first-round RT-PCR of the TCR CDR3. Each CDR3 protein is one row after TCRdb ran MiXCR on the multiplex PCR reads. This sample carries hundreds of thousands of distinct CDR3 sequences, 12% to 15% of them seen once, and the ten largest clones take roughly a tenth. Germline assignment: CDR1 SGHTA and CDR2 FQGNSA. The ends lost 8 bases at V and 4 bases at J; junction bases unmatched: 6. The CDR3 loop spans 14 amino acids. This sequence was found in a woman between 18 and 30 years old with Graves' hyperthyroidism. Sequenced: blood. The V call is TRBV7-2, the J call TRBJ2-3, with 10 positions matching TRBD1. The CDR3 nucleotides are TGTGCCAGCGGAAGGGACAGGGGCTCAGATACGCAGTATTTT. This codes for CASGRDRGSDTQYF.